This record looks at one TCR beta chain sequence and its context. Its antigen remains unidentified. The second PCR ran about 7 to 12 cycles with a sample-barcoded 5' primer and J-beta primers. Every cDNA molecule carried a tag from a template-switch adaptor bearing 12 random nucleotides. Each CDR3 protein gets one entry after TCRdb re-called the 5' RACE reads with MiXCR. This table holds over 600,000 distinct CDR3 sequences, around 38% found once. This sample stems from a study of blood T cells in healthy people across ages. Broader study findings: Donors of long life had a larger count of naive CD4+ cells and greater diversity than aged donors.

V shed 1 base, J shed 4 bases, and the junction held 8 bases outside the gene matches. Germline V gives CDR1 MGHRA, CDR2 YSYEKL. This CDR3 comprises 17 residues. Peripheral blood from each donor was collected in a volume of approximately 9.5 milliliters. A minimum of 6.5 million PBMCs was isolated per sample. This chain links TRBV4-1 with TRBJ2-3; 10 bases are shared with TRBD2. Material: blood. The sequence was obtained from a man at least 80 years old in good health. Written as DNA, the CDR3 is TGCGCCAGCAGCCAAGTATCTAGCGGGGGTGGGTCAGATACGCAGTATTTT. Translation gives CASSQVSSGGGSDTQYF.